Listed here is a single TCR beta chain. The CDR3 sequence is 13 residues long. In germline, CDR1 is MNHEY, CDR2 SVGAGI. Trimming pared 6 bases from V and 2 bases from J, leaving 10 bases between. Extraction also yielded germline DNA, while blood RNA was obtained from unsorted whole blood. A sample of roughly 4 milliliters of peripheral blood was taken before surgery. The data derive from a study of tumor-infiltrating lymphocytes in primary liver carcinoma. TCR beta cDNA was made from 450 to 600 ng total RNA with a constant-region primer. Three nested multiplex PCR rounds, a slightly modified ARM-PCR method, built the TCR beta libraries. Running around 9 cycles apiece, the first two PCR rounds relied on TRBV1-TRBV30 forward primers together with a C-beta reverse primer. Each CDR3 protein is one row after TCRdb ran MiXCR on the multiplex PCR reads. The table has a few hundred thousand distinct CDR3 sequences, around 50% seen once.

The chain joins TRBV6-5 to TRBJ1-1, with D tentatively TRBD1 (6 bases). The source is a woman aged 25 to 39 with primary liver carcinoma and hepatitis B virus infection. What was sequenced was peripheral blood. Here the CDR3 DNA reads TGTGCCAGCAGGTTACAGGGAAACACTGAAGCTTTCTTT. It encodes CASRLQGNTEAFF.